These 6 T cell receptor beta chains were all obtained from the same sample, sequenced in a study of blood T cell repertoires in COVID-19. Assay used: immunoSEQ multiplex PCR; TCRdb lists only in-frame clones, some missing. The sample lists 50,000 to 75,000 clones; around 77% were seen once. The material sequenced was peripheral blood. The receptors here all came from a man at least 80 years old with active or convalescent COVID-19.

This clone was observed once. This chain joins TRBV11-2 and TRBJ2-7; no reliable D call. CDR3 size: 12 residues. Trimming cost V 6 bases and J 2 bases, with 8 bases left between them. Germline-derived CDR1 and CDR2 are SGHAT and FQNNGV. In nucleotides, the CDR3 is TGTGCCAGCAGTTCATCCCCCTACGAGCAGTACTTC. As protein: CASSSSPYEQYF.

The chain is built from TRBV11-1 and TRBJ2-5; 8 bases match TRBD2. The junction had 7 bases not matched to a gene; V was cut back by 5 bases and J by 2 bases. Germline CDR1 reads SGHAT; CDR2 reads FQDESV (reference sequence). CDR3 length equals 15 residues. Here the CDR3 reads CASSRGLAFQETQYF. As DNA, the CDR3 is TGTGCCAGCAGCCGTGGACTAGCCTTTCAAGAGACCCAGTACTTC.

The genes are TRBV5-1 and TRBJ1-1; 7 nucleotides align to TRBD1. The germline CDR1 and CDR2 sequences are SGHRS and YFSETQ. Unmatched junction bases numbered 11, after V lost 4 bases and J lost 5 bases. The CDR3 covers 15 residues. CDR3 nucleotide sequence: TGCGCCAGCAGCGAAATACAGGGGTCGGGTACTGAAGCTTTCTTT. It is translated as CASSEIQGSGTEAFF.

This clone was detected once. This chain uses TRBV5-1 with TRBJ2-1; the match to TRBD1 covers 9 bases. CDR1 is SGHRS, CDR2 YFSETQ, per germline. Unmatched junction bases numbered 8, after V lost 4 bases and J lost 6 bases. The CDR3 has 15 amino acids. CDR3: CASSRIDRGVNEQFF. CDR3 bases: TGCGCCAGCAGCAGGATAGACAGGGGGGTCAATGAGCAGTTCTTC.

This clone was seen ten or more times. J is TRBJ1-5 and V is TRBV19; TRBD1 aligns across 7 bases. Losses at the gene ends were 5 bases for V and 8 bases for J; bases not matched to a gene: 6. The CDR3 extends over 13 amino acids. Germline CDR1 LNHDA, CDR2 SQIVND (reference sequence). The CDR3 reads CASSQQGRKPQHF. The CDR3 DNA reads TGTGCCAGTAGTCAACAGGGGCGGAAGCCCCAGCATTTT. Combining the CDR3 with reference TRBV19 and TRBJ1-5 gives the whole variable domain DGGITQSPKYLFRKEGQNVTLSCEQNLNHDAMYWYRQDPGQGLRLIYYSQIVNDFQKGDIAEGYSVSREKKESFPLTVTSAQKNPTAFYLCASSQQGRKPQHFGDGTRLSIL.

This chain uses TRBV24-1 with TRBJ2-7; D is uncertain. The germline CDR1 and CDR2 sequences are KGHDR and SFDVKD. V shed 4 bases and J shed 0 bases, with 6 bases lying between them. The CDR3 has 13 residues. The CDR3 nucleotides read TGTGCCACCAGTGACGGTCCCTCCTACGAGCAGTACTTC. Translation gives CATSDGPSYEQYF.